The present T cell receptor beta chain was sequenced within a study of regulatory and conventional T cells in RAG deficiency. Findings and limits, study-wide: Patient subsets had shorter CDR3s; Omenn Treg-Tconv overlap exceeded 85%. Compared with controls, unique Treg TCR beta sequences dropped approximately 100-fold in Omenn syndrome and CID/AS.

A note on this clone: Antigen unknown.

This table comes from immunoSEQ multiplex PCR, and its TCRdb copy is limited to in-frame clones, with some not included. Of 7,000 to 10,000 clones listed, around 93% are singletons. The sorted regulatory T cells were CD4+, CD25-high and CD127-low, with genomic DNA sequenced. There are 14 residues in the CDR3. Germline loops: CDR1 SGHAT, CDR2 FQNNGV. V lost 5 bases to trimming and J lost 5 bases; unmatched junction nucleotides: 7. These data were also filed under a second study, of regulatory T cells. Per that study: Amplification used 52 TRBV primers and 13 TRBJ primers.

This chain joins TRBV11-2 and TRBJ1-1, with 8 bases fitting TRBD1. The sequencing input was CD127- CD25+ CD4+ Tregs sorted from blood. The clonotype originates from a human donor in good health. The DNA of the CDR3 is TGTGCCAGCAGCGTTCGACAGGGGTCTACTGAAGCTTTCTTT. Its protein is CASSVRQGSTEAFF.